This entry concerns a single T cell receptor (beta chain). Its antigen remains unknown. TCRdb's copy holds only in-frame clones and misses some; the assay was immunoSEQ multiplex PCR. The sample contains 300,000 to 400,000 clones, about 93% of which appear only once. The sample originates from a study of brain T cells in children with intractable seizures. Time point described: blood from clinic visit 5 months post-surgery; TSC patient then seizure free. Pre-surgery treatment included at least one anti-epileptic drug. General study results and limits: Only CDR3 sequence similarity suggested viral specificity, without known HCMV serostatus.

Sequenced material: peripheral blood, taken roughly 5 months after surgery. The TCR sequence derives from a boy under three years old with tuberous sclerosis and intractable seizures.

The CDR3 DNA reads as TGTGCCAGCAGCCAAGGTCGGAGGGGCCCCGGGGAGCTGTTTTTT. Translated, it gives CASSQGRRGPGELFF. V is TRBV3-1 (or the pseudogene TRBV3-2) and J is TRBJ2-2; TRBD2 is a possible D gene (6 bases). The V gene's germline CDR1 is LGHDT and CDR2 YNNKEL (reference sequence). V lost 1 base and J lost 6, with 12 bases in between. The CDR3 is made up of 15 amino acids.